This T cell receptor (beta chain) was captured by sequencing in a study of blood T cell repertoires in COVID-19. This CDR3 has 14 amino acids. V gave up 5 bases and J gave up 4 bases, with 13 bases separating them. Per germline, CDR1 MNHEY and CDR2 SMNVEV (reference sequence). The assay was immunoSEQ multiplex PCR, and TCRdb's table has in-frame clones only and misses some. Of 110,000 to 150,000 clones listed, approximately 80% are singletons. The genes are TRBV27 and TRBJ2-3, with a tentative D call TRBD1 (6 bases). The sample taken for sequencing was peripheral blood. The receptor's source is a woman older than 75 in a cohort sampled during active or convalescent COVID-19. In DNA, the CDR3 is TGTGCCAGCAGTCGCTATACAGGGTCAGATACGCAGTATTTT. Its translation: CASSRYTGSDTQYF.